This entry concerns a single T cell receptor (beta chain). This entry is derived from a study of blood T cell repertoires in COVID-19. Background on the study: From the United States, Italy and Spain came samples of acute and convalescent COVID-19.

This CDR3 is 14 amino acids long. The germline gives CDR1 KGHDR, CDR2 SFDVKD. Unmatched junction bases numbered 14, after V lost 9 bases and J lost 8 bases. TCRdb keeps only in-frame clones here, not all; method: immunoSEQ multiplex PCR. The sample carries 200,000 to 250,000 clones, 70% to 90% recorded once. The specimen sequenced was PBMCs or T cells enriched from blood (not recorded which). This TCR was sampled from a woman aged 45-59 years with acute COVID-19. V is TRBV24-1 and J is TRBJ2-7; 8 nucleotides match TRBD2. The CDR3 DNA reads as TGTGCCACCCAACCAAGCGGGAGCAAGATGCAGCAGTACTTC. Its translation: CATQPSGSKMQQYF.